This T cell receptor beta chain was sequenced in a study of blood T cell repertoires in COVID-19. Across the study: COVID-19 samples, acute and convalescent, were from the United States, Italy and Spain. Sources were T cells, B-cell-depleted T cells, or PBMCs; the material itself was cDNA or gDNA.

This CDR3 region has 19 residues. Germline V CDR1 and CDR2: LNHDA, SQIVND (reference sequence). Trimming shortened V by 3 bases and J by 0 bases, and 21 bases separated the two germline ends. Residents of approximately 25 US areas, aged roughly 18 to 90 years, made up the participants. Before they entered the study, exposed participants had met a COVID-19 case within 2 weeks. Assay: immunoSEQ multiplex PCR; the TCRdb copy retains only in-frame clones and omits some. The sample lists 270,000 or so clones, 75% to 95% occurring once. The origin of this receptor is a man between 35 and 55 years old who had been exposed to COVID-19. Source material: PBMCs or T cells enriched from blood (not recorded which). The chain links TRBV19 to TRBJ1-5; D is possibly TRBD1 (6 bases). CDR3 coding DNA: TGTGCCAGTAGTATCGGGGACAAACGCTGGAAATATAGCAATCAGCCCCAGCATTTT. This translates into CASSIGDKRWKYSNQPQHF.